The clone carrying this T cell receptor beta chain was picked up one time. Its antigen is unidentified. This sample was included in a study of cytotoxic CD8 clonotypes in ibrutinib-treated CLL. Background on the study: Included were some eleven relapsed/refractory and about 15 treatment-naive patients, of whom approximately 17 were IGHV unmutated. The taking of response samples occurred after a median roughly 12 months of treatment, with a range of 6 to 36.

Data came from immunoSEQ multiplex PCR; TCRdb stores just in-frame clones and leaves some out. Of about 160,000 clones listed, roughly 77% are singletons. The CDR3 extends over 16 amino acids. The germline V gene has CDR1 SGHTA and CDR2 FQGNSA. Trimming removed 1 base from V and 4 bases from J, with 11 bases in between. Study-level results: Clonality went up at the time of ibrutinib response, stayed stable in sustained remission, and later dropped back toward its baseline level at progression.

The chain is built from TRBV7-2 and TRBJ2-6; D may be TRBD1 (5 bases). The origin of this receptor is a human donor with chronic lymphocytic leukemia. Sequenced material: PBMCs, taken after 12 months of ibrutinib treatment. The CDR3 spells CASSLVGARGANVLTF. Written as DNA, the CDR3 is TGTGCCAGCAGCTTAGTAGGGGCTAGAGGGGCCAACGTCCTGACTTTC.